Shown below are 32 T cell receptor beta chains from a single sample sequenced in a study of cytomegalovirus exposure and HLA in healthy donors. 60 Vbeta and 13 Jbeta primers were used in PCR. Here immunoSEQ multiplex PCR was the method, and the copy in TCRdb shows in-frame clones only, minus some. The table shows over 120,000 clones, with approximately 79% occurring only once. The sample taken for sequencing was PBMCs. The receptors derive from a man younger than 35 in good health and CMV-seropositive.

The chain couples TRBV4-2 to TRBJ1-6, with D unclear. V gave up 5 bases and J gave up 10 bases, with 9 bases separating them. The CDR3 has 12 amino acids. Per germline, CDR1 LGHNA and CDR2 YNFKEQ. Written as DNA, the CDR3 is TGTGCCAGCAGCTTCTCCCTATCACCCCTCCACTTT. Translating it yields CASSFSLSPLHF.

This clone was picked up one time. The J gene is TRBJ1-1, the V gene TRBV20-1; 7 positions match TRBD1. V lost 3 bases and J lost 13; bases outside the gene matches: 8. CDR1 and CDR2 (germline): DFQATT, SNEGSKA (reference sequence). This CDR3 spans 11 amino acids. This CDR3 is CSARTTGLVFF. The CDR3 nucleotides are TGCAGTGCTAGGACGACAGGGCTTGTTTTCTTT.

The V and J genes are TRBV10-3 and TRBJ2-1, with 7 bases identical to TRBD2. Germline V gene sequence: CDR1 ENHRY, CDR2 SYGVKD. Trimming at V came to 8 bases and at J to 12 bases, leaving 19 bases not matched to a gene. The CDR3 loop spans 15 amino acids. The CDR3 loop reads CAISEAGEGRVVQFF. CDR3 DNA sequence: TGTGCCATCTCCGAGGCGGGGGAGGGCCGGGTCGTGCAGTTCTTC.

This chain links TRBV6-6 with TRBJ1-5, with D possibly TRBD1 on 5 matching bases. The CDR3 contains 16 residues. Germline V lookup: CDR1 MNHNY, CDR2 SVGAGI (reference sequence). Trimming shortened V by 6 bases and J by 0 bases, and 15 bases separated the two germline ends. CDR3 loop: CASSFRGGSSNQPQHF. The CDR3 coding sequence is TGTGCCAGCAGCTTCCGGGGGGGAAGTAGCAATCAGCCCCAGCATTTT.

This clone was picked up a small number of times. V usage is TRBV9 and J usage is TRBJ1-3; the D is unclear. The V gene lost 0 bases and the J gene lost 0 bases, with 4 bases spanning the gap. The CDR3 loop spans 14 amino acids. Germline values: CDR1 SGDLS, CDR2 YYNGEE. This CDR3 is CASSVGLSGNTIYF. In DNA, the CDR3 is TGTGCCAGCAGCGTAGGACTCTCTGGAAACACCATATATTTT.

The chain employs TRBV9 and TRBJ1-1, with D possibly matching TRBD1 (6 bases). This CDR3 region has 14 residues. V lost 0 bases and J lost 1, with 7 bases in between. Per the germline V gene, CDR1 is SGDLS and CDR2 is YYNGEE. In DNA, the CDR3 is TGTGCCAGCAGCGTAGGACAGGCGAACACTGAAGCTTTCTTT. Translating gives CASSVGQANTEAFF.

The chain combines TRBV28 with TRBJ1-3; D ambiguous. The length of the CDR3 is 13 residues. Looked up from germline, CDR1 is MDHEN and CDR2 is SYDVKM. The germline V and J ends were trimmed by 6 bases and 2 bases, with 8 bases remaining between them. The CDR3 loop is CASSTSPGNTIYF. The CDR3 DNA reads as TGTGCCAGCAGCACATCCCCTGGAAACACCATATATTTT. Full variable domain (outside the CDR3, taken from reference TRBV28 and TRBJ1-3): DVKVTQSSRYLVKRTGEKVFLECVQDMDHENMFWYRQDPGLGLRLIYFSYDVKMKEKGDIPEGYSVSREKKERFSLILESASTNQTSMYLCASSTSPGNTIYFGEGSWLTVV.

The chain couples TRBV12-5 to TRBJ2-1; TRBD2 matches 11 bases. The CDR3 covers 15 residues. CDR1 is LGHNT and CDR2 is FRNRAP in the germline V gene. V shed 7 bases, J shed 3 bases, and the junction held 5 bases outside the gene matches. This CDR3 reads CASATGTSGYNEQFF. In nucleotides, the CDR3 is TGTGCTAGTGCCACCGGGACTAGCGGCTACAATGAGCAGTTCTTC. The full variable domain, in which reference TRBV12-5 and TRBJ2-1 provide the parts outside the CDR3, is DARVTQTPRHKVTEMGQEVTMRCQPILGHNTVFWYRQTMMQGLELLAYFRNRAPLDDSGMPKDRFSAEMPDATLATLKIQPSEPRDSAVYFCASATGTSGYNEQFFGPGTRLTVL.

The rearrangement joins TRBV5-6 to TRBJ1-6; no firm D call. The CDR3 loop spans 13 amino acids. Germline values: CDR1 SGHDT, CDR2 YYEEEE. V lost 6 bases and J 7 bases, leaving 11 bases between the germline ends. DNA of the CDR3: TGTGCCAGCACCTGGAGACTGAATTCACCCCTCCACTTT. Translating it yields CASTWRLNSPLHF.

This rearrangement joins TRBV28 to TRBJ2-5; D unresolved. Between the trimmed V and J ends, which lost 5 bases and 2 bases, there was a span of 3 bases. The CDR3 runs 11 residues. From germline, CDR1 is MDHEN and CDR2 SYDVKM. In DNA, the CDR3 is TGTGCCAGCAGTCCTCAAGAGACCCAGTACTTC. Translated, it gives CASSPQETQYF.

CDR3 nucleotides: TGTGCCAGCAGCTTGATAGTGAACACTGAAGCTTTCTTT. Translated: CASSLIVNTEAFF. The genes are TRBV11-2 and TRBJ1-1; D gene uncertain. The V and J ends lost 3 bases and 0 bases respectively, with 5 bases between them. There are 13 residues in the CDR3. From germline, CDR1 is SGHAT and CDR2 FQNNGV.

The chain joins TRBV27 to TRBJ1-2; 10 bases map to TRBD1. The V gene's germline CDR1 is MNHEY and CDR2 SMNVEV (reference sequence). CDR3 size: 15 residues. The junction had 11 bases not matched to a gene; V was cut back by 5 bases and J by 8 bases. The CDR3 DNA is TGTGCCAGCAGTACAACCGGGACAGGGGTCGGCGGCTACACCTTC. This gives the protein CASSTTGTGVGGYTF.

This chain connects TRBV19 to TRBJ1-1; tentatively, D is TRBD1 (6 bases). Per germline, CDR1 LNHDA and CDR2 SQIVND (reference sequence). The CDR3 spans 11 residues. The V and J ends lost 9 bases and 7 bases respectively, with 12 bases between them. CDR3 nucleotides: TGTGCCAGCCGGACAGTTTTTGAAGCTTTCTTT. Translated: CASRTVFEAFF. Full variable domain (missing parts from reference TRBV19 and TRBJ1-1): DGGITQSPKYLFRKEGQNVTLSCEQNLNHDAMYWYRQDPGQGLRLIYYSQIVNDFQKGDIAEGYSVSREKKESFPLTVTSAQKNPTAFYLCASRTVFEAFFGQGTRLTVV.

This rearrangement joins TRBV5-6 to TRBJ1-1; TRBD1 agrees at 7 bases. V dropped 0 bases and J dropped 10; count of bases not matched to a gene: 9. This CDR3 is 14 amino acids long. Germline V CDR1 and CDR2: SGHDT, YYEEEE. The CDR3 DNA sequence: TGTGCCAGCAGCTTGGCCTTGAGGGGGCCGGGAGCTTTCTTT. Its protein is CASSLALRGPGAFF.

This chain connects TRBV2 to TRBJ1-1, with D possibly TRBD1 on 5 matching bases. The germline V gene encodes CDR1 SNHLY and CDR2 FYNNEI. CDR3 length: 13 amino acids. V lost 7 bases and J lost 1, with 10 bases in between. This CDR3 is CASNYRRNTEAFF. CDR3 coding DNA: TGTGCCAGCAACTACAGGAGGAACACTGAAGCTTTCTTT.

The CDR3 DNA reads TGTGCCAGCAGCTCGCAAGTACTGCCTGGAGCTTTCTTT. Its protein is CASSSQVLPGAFF. The V gene is TRBV7-2, the J gene TRBJ1-1; D gene unclear. The CDR3 runs to 13 residues. Germline V gene data show CDR1 as SGHTA and CDR2 as FQGNSA. Trimming shortened V by 4 bases and J by 10 bases, and 16 bases separated the two germline ends.

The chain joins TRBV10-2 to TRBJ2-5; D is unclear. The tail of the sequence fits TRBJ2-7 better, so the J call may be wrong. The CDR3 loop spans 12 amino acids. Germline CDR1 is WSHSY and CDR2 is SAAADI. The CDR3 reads CASSARFYEQYF. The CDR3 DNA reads TGCGCCAGCAGTGCCAGGTTCTACGAGCAGTACTTC.

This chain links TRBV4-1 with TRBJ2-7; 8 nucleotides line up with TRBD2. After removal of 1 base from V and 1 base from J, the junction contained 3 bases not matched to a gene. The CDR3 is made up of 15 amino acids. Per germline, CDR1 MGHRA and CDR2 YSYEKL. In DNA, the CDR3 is TGCGCCAGCAGCCAAGTTAGCGGGACATCCTACGAGCAGTACTTC. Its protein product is CASSQVSGTSYEQYF.

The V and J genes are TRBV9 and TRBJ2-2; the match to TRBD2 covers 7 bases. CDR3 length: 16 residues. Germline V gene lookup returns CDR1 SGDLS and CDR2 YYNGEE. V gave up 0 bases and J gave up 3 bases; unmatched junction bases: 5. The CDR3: CASSVVAGVYTGELFF. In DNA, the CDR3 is TGTGCCAGCAGCGTAGTTGCGGGAGTTTACACCGGGGAGCTGTTTTTT.

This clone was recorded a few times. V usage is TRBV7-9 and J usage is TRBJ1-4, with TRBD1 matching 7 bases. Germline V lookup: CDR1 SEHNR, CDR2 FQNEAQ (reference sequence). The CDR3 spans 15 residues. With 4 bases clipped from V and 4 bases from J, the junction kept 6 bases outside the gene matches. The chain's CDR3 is CASSSNRGGNEKLFF. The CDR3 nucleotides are TGTGCCAGCAGCTCCAACAGGGGAGGTAATGAAAAACTGTTTTTT.

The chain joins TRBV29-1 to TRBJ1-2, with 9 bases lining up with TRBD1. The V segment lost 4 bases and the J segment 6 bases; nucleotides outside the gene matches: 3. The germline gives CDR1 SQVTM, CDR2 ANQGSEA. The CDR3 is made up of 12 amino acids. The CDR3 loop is CSVGDRVDGYTF. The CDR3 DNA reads TGCAGCGTTGGGGACAGGGTTGATGGCTACACCTTC.

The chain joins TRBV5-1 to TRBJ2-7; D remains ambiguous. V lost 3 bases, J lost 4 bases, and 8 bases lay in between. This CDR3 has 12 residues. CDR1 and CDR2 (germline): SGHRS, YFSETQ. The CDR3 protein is CASSSVLYEQYF. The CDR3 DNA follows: TGCGCCAGCAGCTCCGTACTGTACGAGCAGTACTTC. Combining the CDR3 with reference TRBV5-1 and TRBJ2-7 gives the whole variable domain KAGVTQTPRYLIKTRGQQVTLSCSPISGHRSVSWYQQTPGQGLQFLFEYFSETQRNKGNFPGRFSGRQFSNSRSEMNVSTLELGDSALYLCASSSVLYEQYFGPGTRLTVT.

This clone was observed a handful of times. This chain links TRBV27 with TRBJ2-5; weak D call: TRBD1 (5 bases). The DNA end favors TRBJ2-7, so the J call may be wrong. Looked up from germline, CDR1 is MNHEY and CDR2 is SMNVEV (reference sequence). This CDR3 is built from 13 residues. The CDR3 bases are TGTGCCAGCAGTTTCGCTAGGGGCTACGAGCAGTACTTC. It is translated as CASSFARGYEQYF.

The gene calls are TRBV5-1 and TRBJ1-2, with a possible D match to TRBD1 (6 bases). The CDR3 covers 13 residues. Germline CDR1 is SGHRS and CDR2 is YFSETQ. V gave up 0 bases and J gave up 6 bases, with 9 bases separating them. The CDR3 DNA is TGCGCCAGCAGCTTGGAGGGGGTGGATGGCTACACCTTC. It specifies CASSLEGVDGYTF.

This CDR3 is CASSVQGGSPEAFF. The CDR3 bases are TGTGCCAGCAGCGTACAGGGGGGCTCACCTGAAGCTTTCTTT. This chain connects TRBV9 to TRBJ1-1, with 7 nucleotides matching TRBD1. V gave up 1 base and J gave up 6 bases; unmatched junction bases: 6. CDR3 size: 14 residues. The germline V gene encodes CDR1 SGDLS and CDR2 YYNGEE.

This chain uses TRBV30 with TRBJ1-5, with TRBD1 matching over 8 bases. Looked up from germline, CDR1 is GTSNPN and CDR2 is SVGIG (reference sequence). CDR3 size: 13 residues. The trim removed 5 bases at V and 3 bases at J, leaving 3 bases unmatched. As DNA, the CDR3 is TGTGCCTGGGGACAGGGTTTCAATCAGCCCCAGCATTTT. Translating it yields CAWGQGFNQPQHF.

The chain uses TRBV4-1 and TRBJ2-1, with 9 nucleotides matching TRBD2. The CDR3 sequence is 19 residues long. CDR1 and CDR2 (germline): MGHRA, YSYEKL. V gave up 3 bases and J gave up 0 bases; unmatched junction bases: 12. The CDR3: CASSHRTAAGGLSYNEQFF. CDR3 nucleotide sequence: TGCGCCAGCAGCCATCGAACGGCCGCGGGAGGGCTCTCCTACAATGAGCAGTTCTTC.

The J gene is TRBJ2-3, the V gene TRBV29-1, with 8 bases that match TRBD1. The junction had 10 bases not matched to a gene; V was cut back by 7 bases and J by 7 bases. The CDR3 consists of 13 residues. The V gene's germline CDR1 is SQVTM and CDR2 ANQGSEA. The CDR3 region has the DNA TGCAGCGCGCTAGGACAGGGCCCTTATACGCAGTATTTT. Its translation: CSALGQGPYTQYF.

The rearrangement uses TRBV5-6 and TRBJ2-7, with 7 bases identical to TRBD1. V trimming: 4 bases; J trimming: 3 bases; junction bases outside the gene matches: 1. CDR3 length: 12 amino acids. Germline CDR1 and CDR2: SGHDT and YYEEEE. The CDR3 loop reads CASSPGGYEQYF. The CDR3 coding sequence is TGTGCCAGCAGCCCAGGGGGCTACGAGCAGTACTTC.

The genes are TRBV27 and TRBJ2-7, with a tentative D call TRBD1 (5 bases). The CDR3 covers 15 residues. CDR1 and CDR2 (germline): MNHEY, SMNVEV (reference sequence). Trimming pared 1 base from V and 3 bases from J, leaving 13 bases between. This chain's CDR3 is CASSLWAGLVYEQYF. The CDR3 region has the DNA TGTGCCAGCAGTTTATGGGCAGGGTTAGTCTACGAGCAGTACTTC.

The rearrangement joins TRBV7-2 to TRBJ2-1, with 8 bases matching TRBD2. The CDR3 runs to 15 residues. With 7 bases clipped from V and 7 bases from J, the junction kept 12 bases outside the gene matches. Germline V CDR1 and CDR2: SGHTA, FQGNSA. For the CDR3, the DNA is TGTGCCAGCACTCTCGAGAGCGGGAGAAGGAATGAGCAGTTCTTC. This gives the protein CASTLESGRRNEQFF.

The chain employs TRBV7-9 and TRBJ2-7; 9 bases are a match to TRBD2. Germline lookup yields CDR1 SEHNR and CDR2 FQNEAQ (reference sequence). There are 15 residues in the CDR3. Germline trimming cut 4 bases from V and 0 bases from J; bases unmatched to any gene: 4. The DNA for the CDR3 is TGTGCCAGCAGCTCCGGGACTAGCAGCTCCTACGAGCAGTACTTC. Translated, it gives CASSSGTSSSYEQYF.